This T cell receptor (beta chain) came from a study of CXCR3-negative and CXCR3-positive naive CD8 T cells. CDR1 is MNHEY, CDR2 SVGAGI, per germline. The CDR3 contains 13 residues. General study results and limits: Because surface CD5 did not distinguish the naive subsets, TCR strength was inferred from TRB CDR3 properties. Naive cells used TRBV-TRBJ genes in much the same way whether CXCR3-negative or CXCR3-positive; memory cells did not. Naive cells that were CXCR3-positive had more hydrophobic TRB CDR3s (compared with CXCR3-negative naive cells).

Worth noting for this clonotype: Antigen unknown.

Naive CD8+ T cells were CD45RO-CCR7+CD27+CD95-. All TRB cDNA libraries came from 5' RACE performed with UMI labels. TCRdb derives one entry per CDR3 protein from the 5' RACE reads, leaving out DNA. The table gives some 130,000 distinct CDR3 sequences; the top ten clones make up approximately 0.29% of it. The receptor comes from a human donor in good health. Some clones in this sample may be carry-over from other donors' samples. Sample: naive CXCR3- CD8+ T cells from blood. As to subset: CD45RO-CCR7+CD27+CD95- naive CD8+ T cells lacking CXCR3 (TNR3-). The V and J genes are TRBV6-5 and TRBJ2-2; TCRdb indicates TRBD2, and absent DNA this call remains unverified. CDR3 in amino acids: CAVHSGGVGELFF.